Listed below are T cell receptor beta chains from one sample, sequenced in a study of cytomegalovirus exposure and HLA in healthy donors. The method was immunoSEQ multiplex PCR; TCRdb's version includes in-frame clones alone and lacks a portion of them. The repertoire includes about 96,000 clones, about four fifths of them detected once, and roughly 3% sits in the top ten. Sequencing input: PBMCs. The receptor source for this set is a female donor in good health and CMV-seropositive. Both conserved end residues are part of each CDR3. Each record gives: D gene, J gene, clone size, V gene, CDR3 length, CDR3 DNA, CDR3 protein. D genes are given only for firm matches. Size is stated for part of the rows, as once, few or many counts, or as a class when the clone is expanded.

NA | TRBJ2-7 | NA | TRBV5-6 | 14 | TGTGCCAGCAGCTGGGGACATATAGCCGGTGGGCAGTACTTC | CASSWGHIAGGQYF
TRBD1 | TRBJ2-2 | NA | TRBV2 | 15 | TGTGCCAGCACGGAGTTTACAGGGGGCACCGGGGAGCTGTTTTTT | CASTEFTGGTGELFF
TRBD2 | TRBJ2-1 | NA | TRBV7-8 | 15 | TGTGCCACCAGGGCGAGCGGGAGGTCTTACAATGAGCAGTTCTTC | CATRASGRSYNEQFF
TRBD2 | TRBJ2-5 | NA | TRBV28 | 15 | TGTGCCGGACGCAGGACTAGCGGGAGAGGAGAGACCCAGTACTTC | CAGRRTSGRGETQYF
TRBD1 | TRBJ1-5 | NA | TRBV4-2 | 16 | TGTGCCAGCAGCCCACAACGACAGGGGGCCGGGCAGCCCCAGCATTTT | CASSPQRQGAGQPQHF
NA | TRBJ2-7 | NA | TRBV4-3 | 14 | TGCGCCAGCAGCCAAGCCGGGGGACCCTACGAGCAGTACTTC | CASSQAGGPYEQYF
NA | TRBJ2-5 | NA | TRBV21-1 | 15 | TGTGCCAGCAGCAAGACAGAGCGAAGCCGAGAGACCCAGTACTTC | CASSKTERSRETQYF
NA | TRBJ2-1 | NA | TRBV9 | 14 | TGTGCCAGCAGCGCCGCAGAGGCCTACAATGAGCAGTTCTTC | CASSAAEAYNEQFF
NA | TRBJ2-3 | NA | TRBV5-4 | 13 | TGTGCCAGCAGCTTGACAGCCACAGATACGCAGTATTTT | CASSLTATDTQYF
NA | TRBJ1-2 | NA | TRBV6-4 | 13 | TGTGCCAGCAGTCCAGGGGACCTCTATGGCTACACCTTC | CASSPGDLYGYTF
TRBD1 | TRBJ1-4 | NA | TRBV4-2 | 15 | TGTGCCAGCAGCCAGGACAGGGCGATTAATGAAAAACTGTTTTTT | CASSQDRAINEKLFF
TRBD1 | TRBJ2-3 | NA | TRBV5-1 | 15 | TGCGCCAGCAGCTTGGGGGCAGGGGGCGCAGATACGCAGTATTTT | CASSLGAGGADTQYF
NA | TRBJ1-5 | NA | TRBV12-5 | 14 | TGTGCTAGTGGCCCGAAGGGGGTCAATCAGCCCCAGCATTTT | CASGPKGVNQPQHF
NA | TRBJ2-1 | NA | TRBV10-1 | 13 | TGCGCCAGCAGTGGCGGCCCAAACCTTGGGCAGTTCTTC | CASSGGPNLGQFF
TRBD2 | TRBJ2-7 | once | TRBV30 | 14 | TGTGCCTGGAGTGTGGGTAGCGGGGAGTACGAGCAGTACTTC | CAWSVGSGEYEQYF
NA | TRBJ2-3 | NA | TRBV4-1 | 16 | TGCGCCAGCAGCCCCGGGCGGCGGGTGGGCACAGATACGCAGTATTTT | CASSPGRRVGTDTQYF
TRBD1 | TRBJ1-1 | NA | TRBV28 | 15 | TGTGCCAGCAGCCCCTGGACAGGGACCGCGACTGAAGCTTTCTTT | CASSPWTGTATEAFF
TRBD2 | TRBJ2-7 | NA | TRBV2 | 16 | TGTGCCAGCAGTGAAATCGCAGGTAGCGGGAAGGATGAGCAGTACTTC | CASSEIAGSGKDEQYF
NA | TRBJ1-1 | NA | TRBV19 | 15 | TGTGCCAGTACCCCCTTGGAGGGTATGGACACTGAAGCTTTCTTT | CASTPLEGMDTEAFF
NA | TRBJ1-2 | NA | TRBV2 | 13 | TGTGCCAGCAGTGGGTCAGGGAAGTTCGGCTACACCTTC | CASSGSGKFGYTF
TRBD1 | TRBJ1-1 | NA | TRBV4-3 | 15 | TGCGCCAGCAGCCAAGTACCGGGACAGGCATCTGAAGCTTTCTTT | CASSQVPGQASEAFF
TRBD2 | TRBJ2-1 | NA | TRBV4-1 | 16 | TGCGCCAGCAGCCAAGATGCGGGAGGCCCCTACAATGAGCAGTTCTTC | CASSQDAGGPYNEQFF
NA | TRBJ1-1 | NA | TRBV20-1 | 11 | TGCAGATTCGCGGGGAACACTGAAGCTTTCTTT | CRFAGNTEAFF
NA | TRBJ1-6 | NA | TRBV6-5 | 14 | TGTGCCAGCAGTTACTCGATGGGAGGCTCACCCCTCCACTTT | CASSYSMGGSPLHF
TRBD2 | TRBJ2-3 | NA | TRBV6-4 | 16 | TGTGCCAGCAGTGACTCCAGCGGGGCATTCACAGATACGCAGTATTTT | CASSDSSGAFTDTQYF
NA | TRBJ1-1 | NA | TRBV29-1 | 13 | TGCAGCGTTCTGTGGGGCTTGAACACTGAAGCTTTCTTT | CSVLWGLNTEAFF
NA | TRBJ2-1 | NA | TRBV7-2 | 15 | TGTGCCAGCAGCTTAGCGACAAGCTCCTACAATGAGCAGTTCTTC | CASSLATSSYNEQFF
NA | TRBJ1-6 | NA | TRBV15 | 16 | TGTGCCACCAGCAGGGAGATTAGCTCCTATAATTCACCCCTCCACTTT | CATSREISSYNSPLHF